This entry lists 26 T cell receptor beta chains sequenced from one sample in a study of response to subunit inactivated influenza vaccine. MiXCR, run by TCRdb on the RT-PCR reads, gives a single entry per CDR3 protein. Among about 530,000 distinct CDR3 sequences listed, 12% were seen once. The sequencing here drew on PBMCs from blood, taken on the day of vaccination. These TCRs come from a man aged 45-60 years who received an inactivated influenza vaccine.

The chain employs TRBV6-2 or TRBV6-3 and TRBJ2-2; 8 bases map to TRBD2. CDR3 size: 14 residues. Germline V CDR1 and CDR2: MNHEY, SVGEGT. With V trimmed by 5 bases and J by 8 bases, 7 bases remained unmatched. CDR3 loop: CASSPLAGWGELFF. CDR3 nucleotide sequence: TGTGCCAGCAGTCCCCTAGCGGGCTGGGGGGAGCTGTTTTTT.

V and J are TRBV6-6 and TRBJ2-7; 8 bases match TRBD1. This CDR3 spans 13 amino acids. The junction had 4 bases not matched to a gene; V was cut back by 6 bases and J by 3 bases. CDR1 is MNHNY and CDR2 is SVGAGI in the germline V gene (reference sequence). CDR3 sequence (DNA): TGTGCCAGCAGGAGGGACAGGTACTACGAGCAGTACTTC. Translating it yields CASRRDRYYEQYF.

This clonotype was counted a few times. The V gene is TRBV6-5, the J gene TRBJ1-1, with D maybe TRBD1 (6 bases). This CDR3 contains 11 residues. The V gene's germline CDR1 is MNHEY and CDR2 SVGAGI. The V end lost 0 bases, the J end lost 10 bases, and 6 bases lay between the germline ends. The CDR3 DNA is TGTGCCAGCAGTTACTCGGACAGAGCTTTCTTT. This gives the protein CASSYSDRAFF.

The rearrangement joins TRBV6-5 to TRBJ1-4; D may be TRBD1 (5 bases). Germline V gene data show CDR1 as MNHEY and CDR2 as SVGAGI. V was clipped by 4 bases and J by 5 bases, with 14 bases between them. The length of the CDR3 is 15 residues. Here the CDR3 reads CASSSGTAKNEKLFF. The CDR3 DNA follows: TGTGCCAGCAGTTCTGGGACGGCCAAGAATGAAAAACTGTTTTTT.

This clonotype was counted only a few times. The DNA for the CDR3 is TGTGCCAGCAGCTCTGGGTGGGGCCCCGTTTTCTTC. Its translation is CASSSGWGPVFF. The V and J genes are TRBV7-9 and TRBJ2-1; possibly TRBD1 for D (5 bases). The V gene's germline CDR1 is SEHNR and CDR2 FQNEAQ (reference sequence). CDR3 length equals 12 residues. The V gene lost 4 bases and the J gene lost 16 bases, with 17 bases spanning the gap.

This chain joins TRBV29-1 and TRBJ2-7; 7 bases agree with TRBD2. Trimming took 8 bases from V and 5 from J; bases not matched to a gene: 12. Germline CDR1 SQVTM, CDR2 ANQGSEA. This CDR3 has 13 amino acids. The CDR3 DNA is TGCAGCTCTTCCGGCGGGGGTCTGAACGAGCAGTACTTC. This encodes CSSSGGGLNEQYF.

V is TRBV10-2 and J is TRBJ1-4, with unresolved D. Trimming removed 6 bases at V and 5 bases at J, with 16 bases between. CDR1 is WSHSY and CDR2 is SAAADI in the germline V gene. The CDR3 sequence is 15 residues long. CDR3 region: CASSSEEIRNEKLFF. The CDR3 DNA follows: TGCGCCAGCAGCTCCGAGGAAATTCGGAATGAAAAACTGTTTTTT.

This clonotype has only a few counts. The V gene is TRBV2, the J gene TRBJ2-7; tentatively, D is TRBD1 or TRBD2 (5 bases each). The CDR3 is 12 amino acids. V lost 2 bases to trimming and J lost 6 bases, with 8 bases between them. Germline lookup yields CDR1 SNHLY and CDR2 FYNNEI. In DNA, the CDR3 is TGTGCCAGCAGTGAACAGGGACCCGAGCAGTACTTC. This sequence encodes CASSEQGPEQYF.

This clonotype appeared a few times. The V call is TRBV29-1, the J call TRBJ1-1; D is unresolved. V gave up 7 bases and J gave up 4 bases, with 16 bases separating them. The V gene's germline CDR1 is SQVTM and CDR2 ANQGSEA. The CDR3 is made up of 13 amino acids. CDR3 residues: CSARRATLTEAFF. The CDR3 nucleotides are TGCAGCGCCCGTCGGGCCACCCTCACTGAAGCTTTCTTT.

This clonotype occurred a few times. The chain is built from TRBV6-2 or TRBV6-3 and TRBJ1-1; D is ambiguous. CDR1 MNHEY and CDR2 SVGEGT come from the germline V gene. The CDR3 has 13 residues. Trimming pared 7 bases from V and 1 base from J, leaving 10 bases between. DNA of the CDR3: TGTGCCAGCACCAAAATCCCGAACACTGAAGCTTTCTTT. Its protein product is CASTKIPNTEAFF.

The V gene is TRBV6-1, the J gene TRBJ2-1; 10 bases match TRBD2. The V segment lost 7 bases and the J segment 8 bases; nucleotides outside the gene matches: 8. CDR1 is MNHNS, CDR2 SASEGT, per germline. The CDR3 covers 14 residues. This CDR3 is CASKGSGGLDEQFF. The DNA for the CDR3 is TGTGCCAGCAAGGGTAGCGGGGGGCTGGATGAGCAGTTCTTC.

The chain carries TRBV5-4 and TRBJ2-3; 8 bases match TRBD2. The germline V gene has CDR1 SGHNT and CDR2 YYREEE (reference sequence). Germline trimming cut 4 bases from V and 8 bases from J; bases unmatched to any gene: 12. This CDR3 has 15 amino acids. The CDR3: CASSQRGHSVGTQYF. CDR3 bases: TGTGCCAGCAGCCAGCGGGGGCACTCCGTCGGTACGCAGTATTTT.

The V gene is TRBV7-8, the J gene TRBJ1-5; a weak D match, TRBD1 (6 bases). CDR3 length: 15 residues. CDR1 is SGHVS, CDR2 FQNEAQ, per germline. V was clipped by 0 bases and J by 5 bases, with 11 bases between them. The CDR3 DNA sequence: TGTGCCAGCAGCTTAGCTCTGGGGGCCCATCAGCCCCAGCATTTT. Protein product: CASSLALGAHQPQHF.

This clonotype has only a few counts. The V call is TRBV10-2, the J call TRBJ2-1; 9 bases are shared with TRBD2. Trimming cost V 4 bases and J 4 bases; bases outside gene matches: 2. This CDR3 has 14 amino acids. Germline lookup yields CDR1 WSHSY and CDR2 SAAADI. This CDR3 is CASSGGGGYNEQFF. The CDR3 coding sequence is TGCGCCAGCAGTGGCGGGGGGGGGTACAATGAGCAGTTCTTC.

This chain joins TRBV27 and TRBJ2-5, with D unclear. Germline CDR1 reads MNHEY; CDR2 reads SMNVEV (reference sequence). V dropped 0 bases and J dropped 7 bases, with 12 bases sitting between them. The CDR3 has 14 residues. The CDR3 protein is CASSLSRISGTQYF. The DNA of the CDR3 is TGTGCCAGCAGTTTATCCCGAATAAGTGGGACCCAGTACTTC.

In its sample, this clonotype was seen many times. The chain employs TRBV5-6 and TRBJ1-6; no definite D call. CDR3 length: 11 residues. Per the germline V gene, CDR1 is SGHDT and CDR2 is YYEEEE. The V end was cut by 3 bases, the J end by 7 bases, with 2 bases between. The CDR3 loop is CASSSNSPLHF. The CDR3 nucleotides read TGTGCCAGCAGCTCCAATTCACCCCTCCACTTT.

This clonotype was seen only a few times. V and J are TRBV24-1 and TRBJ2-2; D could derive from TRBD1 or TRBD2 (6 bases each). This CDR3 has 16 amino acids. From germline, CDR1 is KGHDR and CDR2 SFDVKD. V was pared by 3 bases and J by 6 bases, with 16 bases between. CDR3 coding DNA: TGTGCCACCAGTGATACCGGGGGCGTCGTGGCCGGGGAGCTGTTTTTT. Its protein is CATSDTGGVVAGELFF.

CDR3 in amino acids: CGGGEGHETQYF. CDR3 nucleotides: TGCGGAGGGGGGGAGGGCCATGAGACCCAGTACTTC. The chain uses TRBV29-1 and TRBJ2-5; tentative D call: TRBD2 (7 bases). CDR1 and CDR2 from the germline V gene are SQVTM and ANQGSEA. The CDR3 totals 12 residues.

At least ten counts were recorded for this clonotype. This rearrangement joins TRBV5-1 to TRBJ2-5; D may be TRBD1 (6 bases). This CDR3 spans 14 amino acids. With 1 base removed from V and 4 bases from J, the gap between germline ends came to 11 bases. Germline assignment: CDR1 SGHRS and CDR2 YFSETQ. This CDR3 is CASSLTGSGETQYF. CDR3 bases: TGCGCCAGCAGCTTGACAGGGTCGGGAGAGACCCAGTACTTC.

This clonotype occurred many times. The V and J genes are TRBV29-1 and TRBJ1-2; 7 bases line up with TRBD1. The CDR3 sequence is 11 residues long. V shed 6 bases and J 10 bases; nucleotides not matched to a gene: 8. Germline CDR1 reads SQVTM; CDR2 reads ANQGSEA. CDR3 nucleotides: TGCAGCGTCTTACAGGGGTCTGACTACACCTTC. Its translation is CSVLQGSDYTF.

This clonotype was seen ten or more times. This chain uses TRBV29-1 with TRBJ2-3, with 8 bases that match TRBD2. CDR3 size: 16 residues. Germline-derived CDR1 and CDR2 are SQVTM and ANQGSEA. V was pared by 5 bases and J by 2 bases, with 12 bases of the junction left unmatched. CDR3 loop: CSVLGGVAGITDTQYF. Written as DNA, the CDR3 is TGCAGCGTTCTTGGGGGGGTAGCGGGGATCACAGATACGCAGTATTTT.

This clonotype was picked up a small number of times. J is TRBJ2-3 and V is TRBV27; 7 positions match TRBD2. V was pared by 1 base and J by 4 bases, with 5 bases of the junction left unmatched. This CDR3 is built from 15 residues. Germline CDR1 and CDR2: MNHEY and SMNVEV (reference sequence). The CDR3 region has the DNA TGTGCCAGCAGTTTATACGGGAGCGGGGCAGATACGCAGTATTTT. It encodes CASSLYGSGADTQYF.

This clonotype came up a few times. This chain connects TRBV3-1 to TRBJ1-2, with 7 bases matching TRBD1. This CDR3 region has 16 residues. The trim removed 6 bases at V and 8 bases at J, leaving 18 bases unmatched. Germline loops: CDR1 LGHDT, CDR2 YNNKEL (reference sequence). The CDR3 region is CASRPRTERQGSGYTF. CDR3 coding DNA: TGTGCCAGCAGACCCAGAACAGAACGACAGGGAAGCGGCTACACCTTC.

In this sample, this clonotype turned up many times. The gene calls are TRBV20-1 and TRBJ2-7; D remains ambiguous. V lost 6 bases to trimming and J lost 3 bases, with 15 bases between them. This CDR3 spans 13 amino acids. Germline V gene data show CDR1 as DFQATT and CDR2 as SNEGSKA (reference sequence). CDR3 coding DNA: TGCAGTGCCCCAGGTGGGGAACTCTACGAGCAGTACTTC. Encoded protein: CSAPGGELYEQYF.

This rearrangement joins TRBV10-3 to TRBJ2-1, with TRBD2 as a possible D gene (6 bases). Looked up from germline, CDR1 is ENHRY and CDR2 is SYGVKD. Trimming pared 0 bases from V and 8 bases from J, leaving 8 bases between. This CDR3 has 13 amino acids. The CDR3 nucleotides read TGTGCCATCAGTGAGTCCCCGGGGGATGAGCAGTTCTTC. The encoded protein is CAISESPGDEQFF.

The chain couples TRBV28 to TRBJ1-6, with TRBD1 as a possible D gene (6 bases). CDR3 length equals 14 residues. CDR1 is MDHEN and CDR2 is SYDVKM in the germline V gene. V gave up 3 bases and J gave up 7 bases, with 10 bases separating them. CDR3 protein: CASSLGARNSPLHF. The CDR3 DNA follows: TGTGCCAGCAGTTTGGGGGCGCGAAATTCACCCCTCCACTTT. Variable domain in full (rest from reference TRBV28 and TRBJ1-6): DVKVTQSSRYLVKRTGEKVFLECVQDMDHENMFWYRQDPGLGLRLIYFSYDVKMKEKGDIPEGYSVSREKKERFSLILESASTNQTSMYLCASSLGARNSPLHFGNGTRLTVT.